A single sample gave rise to the 31 T cell receptor beta chains below, sequenced in a study of cytomegalovirus exposure and HLA in healthy donors. Clones were sequenced by immunoSEQ multiplex PCR, and TCRdb holds only the in-frame ones, with some missing. The table lists 260,000 or so clones, over 75% of them singletons. Sequenced sample: PBMCs. Source of these receptors: a woman aged 18-29 years in good health and CMV-seronegative.

J is TRBJ2-1 and V is TRBV9; 8 bases are shared with TRBD2. The junction had 20 bases not matched to a gene; V was cut back by 7 bases and J by 5 bases. Germline assignment: CDR1 SGDLS and CDR2 YYNGEE. The CDR3 runs to 18 residues. CDR3 nucleotides: TGTGCCAGCTCAGGTACCCCCCGGGCGGGAGGCCTGCACAATGAGCAGTTCTTC. This encodes CASSGTPRAGGLHNEQFF.

The rearrangement links TRBV6-5 to TRBJ2-1; 11 bases match TRBD2. Looked up from germline, CDR1 is MNHEY and CDR2 is SVGAGI. The CDR3 length is 15 residues. Trimming cost V 5 bases and J 10 bases; bases outside gene matches: 10. The DNA of the CDR3 is TGTGCCAGCAGTCGACTAGCGGGAAGTACGTGGGAGCAGTTCTTC. Its protein product is CASSRLAGSTWEQFF.

V is TRBV11-2 and J is TRBJ2-7; 10 bases line up with TRBD1. Germline V CDR1 and CDR2: SGHAT, FQNNGV. V dropped 6 bases and J dropped 5; count of bases not matched to a gene: 10. CDR3 size: 15 residues. The CDR3 here is CASSSRDRGNHEQYF. Here the CDR3 DNA reads TGTGCCAGCAGTTCCCGGGACAGGGGAAACCACGAGCAGTACTTC.

The rearrangement links TRBV5-1 to TRBJ2-7; D is unresolved. The germline V gene encodes CDR1 SGHRS and CDR2 YFSETQ. This CDR3 contains 13 residues. Between the trimmed V and J ends, which lost 1 base and 1 base, there was a span of 6 bases. The CDR3 nucleotides are TGCGCCAGCAGCTTGATCCCTTCCTACGAGCAGTACTTC. It specifies CASSLIPSYEQYF.

The chain has TRBV28 and TRBJ1-2; possible D gene TRBD1, 5 bases. Trimming pared 3 bases from V and 4 bases from J, leaving 12 bases between. The CDR3 is 14 residues long. Germline assignment: CDR1 MDHEN and CDR2 SYDVKM. The CDR3 here is CASSLLRGAYGYTF. The CDR3 region has the DNA TGTGCCAGCAGTTTGTTAAGGGGCGCCTATGGCTACACCTTC.

The J gene is TRBJ1-3, the V gene TRBV11-2, with 10 bases lining up with TRBD1. Germline CDR1 and CDR2: SGHAT and FQNNGV. Losses at the gene ends were 6 bases for V and 3 bases for J; bases not matched to a gene: 5. The CDR3 covers 15 residues. The DNA of the CDR3 is TGTGCCAGCAGAATGGGACAGGGGTTTGGAAACACCATATATTTT. The encoded protein is CASRMGQGFGNTIYF. The full variable domain, completed using reference TRBV11-2 and TRBJ1-3, is EAGVAQSPRYKIIEKRQSVAFWCNPISGHATLYWYQQILGQGPKLLIQFQNNGVVDDSQLPKDRFSAERLKGVDSTLKIQPAKLEDSAVYLCASRMGQGFGNTIYFGEGSWLTVV.

The V call is TRBV2, the J call TRBJ1-5; D may be TRBD1 (5 bases). The length of the CDR3 is 15 residues. Germline CDR1 is SNHLY and CDR2 is FYNNEI. V was clipped by 9 bases and J by 2 bases, with 17 bases between them. The CDR3 reads CARSLQGGGNQPQHF. In nucleotides, the CDR3 is TGTGCCAGAAGTCTCCAGGGTGGTGGCAATCAGCCCCAGCATTTT.

This rearrangement joins TRBV5-4 to TRBJ2-1; 13 bases align to TRBD2. The V gene end was trimmed by 1 base and the J gene end by 6 bases; junction bases not matched to a gene: 4. CDR3 length: 16 residues. CDR1 and CDR2 from the germline V gene are SGHNT and YYREEE (reference sequence). This CDR3 reads CASSLSGTSGINEQFF. The CDR3 bases are TGTGCCAGCAGCTTGTCCGGGACTAGCGGGATCAATGAGCAGTTCTTC.

The chain employs TRBV6-4 and TRBJ1-2; the match to TRBD1 covers 7 bases. Germline V gives CDR1 MRHNA, CDR2 SNTAGT. The V segment lost 2 bases and the J segment 7 bases; nucleotides outside the gene matches: 10. This CDR3 spans 15 amino acids. This chain's CDR3 is CASSDRGGGIAGYTF. CDR3 sequence (DNA): TGTGCCAGCAGTGACAGAGGGGGCGGAATTGCTGGCTACACCTTC.

The chain links TRBV12-5 to TRBJ2-7; D is perhaps TRBD1 (5 bases). V was shortened by 5 bases and J by 5 bases, with 10 bases between the two germline ends. From germline, CDR1 is LGHNT and CDR2 FRNRAP. The CDR3 runs 12 residues. CDR3 in amino acids: CASGPTGNEQYF. The CDR3 nucleotides read TGTGCTAGTGGTCCAACAGGTAACGAGCAGTACTTC.

The rearrangement links TRBV7-9 to TRBJ2-7; 8 bases align to TRBD1. Germline CDR1 reads SEHNR; CDR2 reads FQNEAQ (reference sequence). CDR3 length: 15 residues. V lost 5 bases, J lost 0 bases, and 6 bases stayed unmatched. The CDR3 DNA reads TGTGCCAGCAGCCCGGGACAGGCCGTCTCCTACGAGCAGTACTTC. It encodes CASSPGQAVSYEQYF.

The chain recombines TRBV5-1 with TRBJ2-1, with D unresolved. CDR1 and CDR2 (germline): SGHRS, YFSETQ. The ends were cut back, 0 bases at V and 7 bases at J, with 17 bases in the middle. This CDR3 comprises 16 residues. The CDR3 spells CASSLVGSSVRNEQFF. The CDR3 nucleotides read TGCGCCAGCAGCTTGGTGGGTAGTTCGGTGAGGAATGAGCAGTTCTTC.

This chain uses TRBV25-1 with TRBJ1-3, with 7 bases fitting TRBD1. Unmatched junction bases numbered 6, after V lost 3 bases and J lost 4 bases. CDR1 is MGHDK, CDR2 SYGVNS, per germline. The CDR3 has 15 amino acids. CDR3 sequence (DNA): TGTGCCAGCAGTGAGTTGACAGGGTCGGGAAACACCATATATTTT. Translation gives CASSELTGSGNTIYF.

The chain recombines TRBV5-1 with TRBJ1-5; no clear D. Germline CDR1 and CDR2: SGHRS and YFSETQ. Trimming took 2 bases from V and 4 from J, leaving 7 bases between them. The CDR3 extends over 13 amino acids. CDR3 residues: CASSLAGNQPQHF. The CDR3 region has the DNA TGCGCCAGCAGCTTAGCAGGTAATCAGCCCCAGCATTTT. The full variable domain, rest sourced from reference TRBV5-1 and TRBJ1-5, is KAGVTQTPRYLIKTRGQQVTLSCSPISGHRSVSWYQQTPGQGLQFLFEYFSETQRNKGNFPGRFSGRQFSNSRSEMNVSTLELGDSALYLCASSLAGNQPQHFGDGTRLSIL.

The chain links TRBV5-1 to TRBJ1-2, with a tentative D call TRBD1 (6 bases). Germline-derived CDR1 and CDR2 are SGHRS and YFSETQ. The CDR3 length is 15 residues. With 5 bases removed from V and 8 bases from J, the gap between germline ends came to 22 bases. The CDR3 loop is CASRSIQGVIQGYTF. The CDR3 region has the DNA TGCGCCAGCAGGTCGATACAGGGTGTTATTCAGGGCTACACCTTC.

In its sample, this clone was seen once. The chain carries TRBV9 and TRBJ2-1; possibly TRBD1 for D (6 bases). Germline lookup yields CDR1 SGDLS and CDR2 YYNGEE. The CDR3 runs to 20 residues. V lost 3 bases and J lost 3, with 28 bases in between. The CDR3: CASSGSGQRMGEQNYNEQFF. CDR3 nucleotide sequence: TGTGCCAGCAGCGGAAGCGGACAGAGGATGGGAGAGCAAAACTACAATGAGCAGTTCTTC.

The V call is TRBV4-1, the J call TRBJ1-1; TRBD1 aligns across 9 bases. The V gene's germline CDR1 is MGHRA and CDR2 YSYEKL. This CDR3 region has 15 residues. Trimming at V came to 0 bases and at J to 6 bases, leaving 5 bases not matched to a gene. The CDR3 reads CASSQELRQGAEAFF. The CDR3 nucleotides are TGCGCCAGCAGCCAAGAATTGCGACAGGGGGCTGAAGCTTTCTTT.

The chain recombines TRBV6-5 with TRBJ2-7; 8 bases are shared with TRBD2. CDR1 and CDR2 (germline): MNHEY, SVGAGI. The CDR3 runs 14 residues. Germline trimming cut 8 bases from V and 6 bases from J; bases unmatched to any gene: 12. The CDR3 here is CASRRSGGPGEQYF. For the CDR3, the DNA is TGTGCCAGCCGACGCTCGGGAGGGCCTGGCGAGCAGTACTTC.

The chain links TRBV28 to TRBJ1-3; D not resolved. Per germline, CDR1 MDHEN and CDR2 SYDVKM. The CDR3 runs 15 residues. With 5 bases removed from V and 8 bases from J, the gap between germline ends came to 19 bases. Here the CDR3 reads CASSPLFETIYTIYF. The CDR3 nucleotides are TGTGCCAGCAGTCCACTCTTTGAGACAATTTACACCATATATTTT.

The chain has TRBV9 and TRBJ2-7, with TRBD2 identical over 9 bases. J gave up 2 bases and V 0 bases, and 12 bases lay outside the gene matches. Germline CDR1 SGDLS, CDR2 YYNGEE. The CDR3 contains 18 residues. The CDR3 bases are TGTGCCAGCAGCGTAGGGGGCAACGCGGGAGGGAGACCCTACGAGCAGTACTTC. It codes for CASSVGGNAGGRPYEQYF.

The chain combines TRBV5-6 with TRBJ1-4, with 9 bases identical to TRBD1. In germline, CDR1 is SGHDT, CDR2 YYEEEE. The V gene end was trimmed by 4 bases and the J gene end by 7 bases; junction bases not matched to a gene: 8. This CDR3 comprises 15 residues. CDR3 coding DNA: TGTGCCAGCAGCGATACCGGGACAGGGACTGAAAAACTGTTTTTT. This gives the protein CASSDTGTGTEKLFF. The complete variable domain, with remaining parts taken from reference TRBV5-6 and TRBJ1-4, reads DAGVTQSPTHLIKTRGQQVTLRCSPKSGHDTVSWYQQALGQGPQFIFQYYEEEERQRGNFPDRFSGHQFPNYSSELNVNALLLGDSALYLCASSDTGTGTEKLFFGSGTQLSVL.

This sequence joins TRBV9 and TRBJ2-7, with a possible D match to TRBD2 (6 bases). V was pared by 0 bases and J by 6 bases, with 19 bases between. The germline gives CDR1 SGDLS, CDR2 YYNGEE. CDR3 length: 16 amino acids. The CDR3, as DNA: TGTGCCAGCAGCGTAGCCTTACTAGAAGCGGGTGGCGAGCAGTACTTC. Translated, it gives CASSVALLEAGGEQYF.

The rearrangement joins TRBV7-8 to TRBJ2-1, with a weak D call TRBD1 (5 bases). The germline V gene has CDR1 SGHVS and CDR2 FQNEAQ. Trimming took off 3 bases at V and 5 bases at J, with 11 bases between the two ends. The CDR3 has 14 amino acids. The CDR3 coding sequence is TGTGCCAGCAGCTTTCACAGGTTGAACAATGAGCAGTTCTTC. Translation: CASSFHRLNNEQFF.

This chain uses TRBV5-6 with TRBJ2-1; 9 bases line up with TRBD2. The germline V gene encodes CDR1 SGHDT and CDR2 YYEEEE. This CDR3 is 17 amino acids long. The V gene end was trimmed by 4 bases and the J gene end by 5 bases; junction bases not matched to a gene: 13. This CDR3 reads CASSPSPSGATNNEQFF. The CDR3 DNA sequence: TGTGCCAGCAGCCCCTCCCCTAGCGGGGCCACCAACAATGAGCAGTTCTTC.

V is TRBV27 and J is TRBJ1-1; D remains unclear. Germline values: CDR1 MNHEY, CDR2 SMNVEV (reference sequence). CDR3 length: 13 amino acids. Trimming cost V 3 bases and J 5 bases, with 10 bases left between them. CDR3 residues: CASSFLSQTEAFF. CDR3 nucleotides: TGTGCCAGCAGTTTTTTATCACAGACTGAAGCTTTCTTT.

The genes are TRBV18 and TRBJ1-1, with 7 bases matching TRBD1. Germline loops: CDR1 KGHSH, CDR2 LQKENI. The CDR3 has 15 residues. Trimming at V came to 2 bases and at J to 3 bases, leaving 6 bases not matched to a gene. CDR3 sequence (DNA): TGTGCCAGCTCACCAAGAACCAGGGGGTACACTGAAGCTTTCTTT. As protein: CASSPRTRGYTEAFF.

The chain links TRBV6-5 to TRBJ2-1; weak D call: TRBD1 (6 bases). The CDR3 is 15 residues long. Germline values: CDR1 MNHEY, CDR2 SVGAGI. Trimming cost V 6 bases and J 9 bases, with 21 bases left between them. The CDR3 reads CASRDSTINILEQFF. In DNA form, the CDR3 reads TGTGCCAGCAGGGACAGTACAATTAACATTCTTGAGCAGTTCTTC.

This chain joins TRBV7-2 and TRBJ2-2; the match to TRBD2 covers 12 bases. Germline V gene data show CDR1 as SGHTA and CDR2 as FQGNSA. With V trimmed by 4 bases and J by 0 bases, 3 bases remained unmatched. The CDR3 runs to 17 residues. CDR3 in DNA: TGTGCCAGCAGCTCCGCTAGCGGGAGGGCGAACACCGGGGAGCTGTTTTTT. It codes for CASSSASGRANTGELFF.

The rearrangement links TRBV19 to TRBJ2-1; D gene unclear. This CDR3 is 12 amino acids long. The germline V gene encodes CDR1 LNHDA and CDR2 SQIVND (reference sequence). Trimming took 6 bases from V and 10 from J, leaving 13 bases between them. DNA of the CDR3: TGTGCCAGTAGCCCCGAGTTCTCCGAGCAGTTCTTC. Encoded protein: CASSPEFSEQFF.

The rearrangement joins TRBV6-5 to TRBJ1-3; D ambiguous. CDR3 size: 13 residues. Germline assignment: CDR1 MNHEY and CDR2 SVGAGI. Deletions cut 6 bases from V and 3 bases from J, with 9 bases between. In DNA form, the CDR3 reads TGTGCCAGCAGAACGGGAGGTGGAAACACCATATATTTT. Amino acid sequence: CASRTGGGNTIYF.

The chain has TRBV5-1 and TRBJ1-1; maybe TRBD1 (6 bases). The CDR3 covers 16 residues. The germline gives CDR1 SGHRS, CDR2 YFSETQ. Trimming cost V 2 bases and J 7 bases, with 21 bases left between them. The CDR3 reads CASSFHRDTQRLEAFF. The CDR3 coding sequence is TGCGCCAGCAGCTTCCACCGGGACACCCAACGGCTTGAAGCTTTCTTT.